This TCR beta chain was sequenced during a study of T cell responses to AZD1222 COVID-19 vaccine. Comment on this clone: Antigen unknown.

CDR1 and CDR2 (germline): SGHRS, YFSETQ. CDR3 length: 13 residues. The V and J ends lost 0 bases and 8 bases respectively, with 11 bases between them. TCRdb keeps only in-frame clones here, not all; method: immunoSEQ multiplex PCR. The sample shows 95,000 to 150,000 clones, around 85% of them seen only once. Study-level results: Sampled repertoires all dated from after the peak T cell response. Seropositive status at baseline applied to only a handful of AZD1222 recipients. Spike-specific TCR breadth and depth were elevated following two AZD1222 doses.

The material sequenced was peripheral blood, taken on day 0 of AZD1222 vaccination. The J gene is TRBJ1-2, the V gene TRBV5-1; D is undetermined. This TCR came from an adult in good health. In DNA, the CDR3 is TGCGCCAGCAGCTTGGAGCCCCAGGACGGCTACACCTTC. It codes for CASSLEPQDGYTF.